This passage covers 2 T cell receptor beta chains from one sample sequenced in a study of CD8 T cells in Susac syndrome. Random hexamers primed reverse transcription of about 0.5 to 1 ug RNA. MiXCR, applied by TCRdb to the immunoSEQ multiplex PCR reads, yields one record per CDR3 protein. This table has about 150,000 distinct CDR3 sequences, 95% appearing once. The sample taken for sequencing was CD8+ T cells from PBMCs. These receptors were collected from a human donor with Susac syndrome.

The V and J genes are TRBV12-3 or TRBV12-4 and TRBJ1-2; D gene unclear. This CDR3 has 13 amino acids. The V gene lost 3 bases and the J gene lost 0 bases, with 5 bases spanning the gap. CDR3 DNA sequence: TGTGCCAGCAGTTTCCCAGCTAACTATGGCTACACCTTC. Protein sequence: CASSFPANYGYTF.

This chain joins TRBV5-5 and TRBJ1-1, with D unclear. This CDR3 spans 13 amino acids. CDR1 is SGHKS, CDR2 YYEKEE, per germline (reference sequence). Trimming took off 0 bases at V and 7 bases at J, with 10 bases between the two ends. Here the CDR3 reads CASSLVGFDEAFF. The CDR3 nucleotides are TGTGCCAGCAGCTTGGTAGGGTTTGATGAAGCTTTCTTT.